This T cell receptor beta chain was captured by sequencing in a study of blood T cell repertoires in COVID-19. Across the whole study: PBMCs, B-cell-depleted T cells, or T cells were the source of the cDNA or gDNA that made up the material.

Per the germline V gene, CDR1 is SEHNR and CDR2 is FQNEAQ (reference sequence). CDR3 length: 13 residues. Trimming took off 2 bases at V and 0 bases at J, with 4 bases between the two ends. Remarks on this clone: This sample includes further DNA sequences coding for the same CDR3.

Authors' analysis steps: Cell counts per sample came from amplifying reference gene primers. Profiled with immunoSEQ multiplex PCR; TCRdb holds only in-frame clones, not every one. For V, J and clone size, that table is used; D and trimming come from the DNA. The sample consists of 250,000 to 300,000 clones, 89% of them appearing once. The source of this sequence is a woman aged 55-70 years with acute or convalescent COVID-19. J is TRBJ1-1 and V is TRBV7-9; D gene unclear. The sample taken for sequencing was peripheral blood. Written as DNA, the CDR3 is TGTGCCAGCAGCTTATCAGTGAACACTGAAGCTTTCTTT. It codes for CASSLSVNTEAFF.